A single sample is the source of the 20 T cell receptor beta chains below, sequenced in a study of T cell responses to AZD1222 COVID-19 vaccine. Sequencing used immunoSEQ multiplex PCR; TCRdb keeps in-frame clones, though not all of them. There are 90,000 to 150,000 clones in the sample; around 90% occur only once, and roughly 8.9% lies in the top ten. This specimen consisted of peripheral blood, obtained on day 0 of AZD1222 vaccination. The receptors were gathered from an adult in good health.

This clone has a single count. The chain employs TRBV21-1 and TRBJ2-7. TRBV21-1 is classified as a pseudogene. The CDR3 has 13 amino acids. This CDR3 is CASTGGLYYEQYF. CDR3 coding DNA: TGTGCCAGCACTGGGGGGCTGTACTACGAGCAGTACTTC.

This rearrangement joins TRBV19 to TRBJ1-4; D might be TRBD1 (5 bases). Germline V gives CDR1 LNHDA, CDR2 SQIVND (reference sequence). V was cut by 9 bases and J by 2 bases, with 10 bases left in between. This CDR3 region has 13 residues. The DNA for the CDR3 is TGTGCCAGCCACAGGCTCACTAATGAAAAACTGTTTTTT. It translates to CASHRLTNEKLFF. The whole variable domain, remainder taken from reference TRBV19 and TRBJ1-4, is DGGITQSPKYLFRKEGQNVTLSCEQNLNHDAMYWYRQDPGQGLRLIYYSQIVNDFQKGDIAEGYSVSREKKESFPLTVTSAQKNPTAFYLCASHRLTNEKLFFGSGTQLSVL.

The V gene is TRBV19, the J gene TRBJ2-5; 7 positions match TRBD1. The CDR3 extends over 14 amino acids. The V gene end was trimmed by 5 bases and the J gene end by 2 bases; junction bases not matched to a gene: 5. Germline V lookup: CDR1 LNHDA, CDR2 SQIVND (reference sequence). The CDR3 protein is CASSPTGRQETQYF. CDR3 nucleotides: TGTGCCAGTAGTCCGACAGGGCGGCAAGAGACCCAGTACTTC. Drawing the rest from reference TRBV19 and TRBJ2-5, the complete variable domain is DGGITQSPKYLFRKEGQNVTLSCEQNLNHDAMYWYRQDPGQGLRLIYYSQIVNDFQKGDIAEGYSVSREKKESFPLTVTSAQKNPTAFYLCASSPTGRQETQYFGPGTRLLVL.

This chain uses TRBV6-5 with TRBJ2-7; 10 nucleotides align to TRBD2. The V gene end was trimmed by 6 bases and the J gene end by 0 bases; junction bases not matched to a gene: 5. In germline, CDR1 is MNHEY, CDR2 SVGAGI. CDR3 length: 15 amino acids. This CDR3 is CASSPAGGSSYEQYF. DNA of the CDR3: TGTGCCAGCAGCCCAGCGGGGGGGAGCTCCTACGAGCAGTACTTC.

This clone was detected only once. This rearrangement joins TRBV14 to TRBJ1-6, with D perhaps TRBD1 (5 bases). The V and J ends lost 3 bases and 9 bases respectively, with 18 bases between them. Germline loops: CDR1 SGHDN, CDR2 FVKESK. The CDR3 length is 16 residues. The CDR3 sequence is CASSHRQFFGGSPLHF. The DNA of the CDR3 is TGTGCCAGCAGCCACCGACAATTCTTCGGGGGTTCACCCCTCCACTTT.

V usage is TRBV3-1 (or the pseudogene TRBV3-2) and J usage is TRBJ1-1; TRBD1 is a possible D gene (5 bases). This CDR3 has 16 amino acids. Germline V gene lookup returns CDR1 LGHDT and CDR2 YNNKEL (reference sequence). Trimming removed 6 bases at V and 0 bases at J, with 17 bases between. In DNA form, the CDR3 reads TGTGCCAGCAGACCCGGGACCCTTGGGATGAACACTGAAGCTTTCTTT. It is translated as CASRPGTLGMNTEAFF.

V usage is TRBV3-1 (or the pseudogene TRBV3-2) and J usage is TRBJ2-1; D not certain. V lost 0 bases to trimming and J lost 8 bases, with 11 bases between them. The CDR3 spans 14 residues. Germline assignment: CDR1 LGHDT and CDR2 YNNKEL (reference sequence). This CDR3 is CASSQDFVSHEQFF. For the CDR3, the DNA is TGTGCCAGCAGCCAAGATTTTGTGAGCCATGAGCAGTTCTTC.

This clone appeared a few times. This rearrangement joins TRBV29-1 to TRBJ2-7; D is possibly TRBD2 (7 bases). Looked up from germline, CDR1 is SQVTM and CDR2 is ANQGSEA. Trimming shortened V by 1 base and J by 6 bases, and 16 bases separated the two germline ends. CDR3 length: 14 residues. The CDR3 DNA sequence: TGCAGCGTTGAAGGGGCGGGAGAGGGGGGCGAGCAGTACTTC. Its protein product is CSVEGAGEGGEQYF.

DNA of the CDR3: TGTGCCAGCAGCTTTAGGAGGACAGGGGGATCTGGCTACACCTTC. This translates into CASSFRRTGGSGYTF. J is TRBJ1-2 and V is TRBV5-6, with TRBD1 identical over 10 bases. Germline CDR1 and CDR2: SGHDT and YYEEEE. J gave up 7 bases and V 2 bases, and 8 bases lay outside the gene matches. This CDR3 contains 15 residues. Looking up the rest from reference TRBV5-6 and TRBJ1-2 gives the full variable domain: DAGVTQSPTHLIKTRGQQVTLRCSPKSGHDTVSWYQQALGQGPQFIFQYYEEEERQRGNFPDRFSGHQFPNYSSELNVNALLLGDSALYLCASSFRRTGGSGYTFGSGTRLTVV.

A remark on this clone: At the DNA level, this CDR3 is encoded by other sequences in the same sample as well. The V gene is TRBV11-2, the J gene TRBJ2-2, with D perhaps given as TRBD1 or TRBD2 (5 bases each). The germline CDR1 and CDR2 sequences are SGHAT and FQNNGV. This CDR3 region has 17 residues. V dropped 3 bases and J dropped 7 bases, with 21 bases sitting between them. The CDR3 nucleotides read TGTGCCAGCAGCTTCGGGGCGGGCGGGCCCGGGATCGGGGAGCTGTTTTTT. It codes for CASSFGAGGPGIGELFF.

The V and J genes are TRBV18 and TRBJ1-4; 7 bases align to TRBD1. This CDR3 has 15 residues. Trimming cost V 6 bases and J 8 bases; bases outside gene matches: 12. Germline CDR1 is KGHSH and CDR2 is LQKENI. This CDR3 reads CASSKSGTEGEKLFF. DNA of the CDR3: TGTGCCAGCTCGAAATCCGGGACAGAAGGAGAAAAACTGTTTTTT.

This chain uses TRBV5-1 with TRBJ2-1; the match to TRBD2 covers 7 bases. Germline-derived CDR1 and CDR2 are SGHRS and YFSETQ. The J segment lost 7 bases and the V segment lost 2 bases, leaving 9 bases of the junction unmatched. This CDR3 has 15 amino acids. The CDR3 sequence is CASSFISGWGNEQFF. The CDR3 region has the DNA TGCGCCAGCAGCTTTATTAGCGGGTGGGGAAATGAGCAGTTCTTC.

This chain joins TRBV5-1 and TRBJ2-1; possibly TRBD1 or TRBD2 for D (5 bases each). Between the trimmed V and J ends, which lost 2 bases and 3 bases, there was a span of 18 bases. This CDR3 is built from 17 residues. Germline CDR1 reads SGHRS; CDR2 reads YFSETQ. CDR3 region: CASSFLGVTGIYNEQFF. CDR3 DNA: TGCGCCAGCAGCTTTTTGGGGGTAACGGGAATCTACAATGAGCAGTTCTTC.

The chain combines TRBV6-5 with TRBJ2-7, with 10 positions matching TRBD2. The CDR3 is 14 amino acids. Germline V gene data show CDR1 as MNHEY and CDR2 as SVGAGI. Unmatched junction bases numbered 8, after V lost 3 bases and J lost 9 bases. This CDR3 reads CASSYSASGSPQYF. In DNA, the CDR3 is TGTGCCAGCAGTTATTCGGCTAGCGGGAGCCCGCAGTACTTC.

The V call is TRBV5-1, the J call TRBJ1-1; D ambiguous. Per the germline V gene, CDR1 is SGHRS and CDR2 is YFSETQ. The V end lost 4 bases, the J end lost 1 base, and 11 bases lay between the germline ends. This CDR3 has 14 residues. CDR3 DNA sequence: TGCGCCAGCAGCCAGTACATTGGGAACACTGAAGCTTTCTTT. It yields the protein CASSQYIGNTEAFF.

The chain couples TRBV24-1 to TRBJ2-3; no clear D gene. This CDR3 contains 15 residues. Trimming pared 3 bases from V and 8 bases from J, leaving 17 bases between. CDR1 KGHDR and CDR2 SFDVKD come from the germline V gene. In nucleotides, the CDR3 is TGTGCCACCAGTGATGCGGCCATCCGAACGGGTACGCAGTATTTT. Translation: CATSDAAIRTGTQYF.

The chain carries TRBV5-1 and TRBJ1-5; tentatively, D is TRBD1 (5 bases). This CDR3 has 15 residues. Per the germline V gene, CDR1 is SGHRS and CDR2 is YFSETQ. The V and J ends lost 4 bases and 3 bases respectively, with 14 bases between them. CDR3 bases: TGCGCCAGCAGCCCCGCGGCGGGGACCAATCAGCCCCAGCATTTT. Its translation is CASSPAAGTNQPQHF.

This chain joins TRBV3-1 (or the pseudogene TRBV3-2) and TRBJ2-3, with D possibly called TRBD1 or TRBD2 (5 bases each). The germline V and J ends were trimmed by 1 base and 6 bases, with 8 bases remaining between them. This CDR3 spans 13 amino acids. Per the germline V gene, CDR1 is LGHDT and CDR2 is YNNKEL (reference sequence). The CDR3 loop reads CASSQVWGDTQYF. The CDR3 nucleotides are TGTGCCAGCAGCCAAGTTTGGGGGGATACGCAGTATTTT.

J is TRBJ2-7 and V is TRBV10-1; D remains ambiguous. The CDR3 consists of 14 residues. Deletions cut 0 bases from V and 1 base from J, with 7 bases between. Germline V CDR1 and CDR2: WNHNN, SYGVQD (reference sequence). DNA of the CDR3: TGCGCCAGCAGTGAGTCGAAAGCTTCCTACGAGCAGTACTTC. This sequence encodes CASSESKASYEQYF.

The V and J genes are TRBV28 and TRBJ1-3; D gene uncertain. The V gene lost 3 bases and the J gene lost 2 bases, with 11 bases spanning the gap. This CDR3 has 15 residues. Looked up from germline, CDR1 is MDHEN and CDR2 is SYDVKM. CDR3 coding DNA: TGTGCCAGCAGTTTTCTCCGCCGGGCTGGAAACACCATATATTTT. Amino acids: CASSFLRRAGNTIYF.